The text below deals with one T cell receptor (beta chain). Its specific antigen is unknown. Per-base qualities were not stored, and no clone one base away is much larger. These data originate in a study of PD-1 blockade in classical Hodgkin lymphoma (dated by TCRdb to the early 2020s). The study in broad terms: To define a peripheral blood immune signature of response to PD-1 blockade in classical Hodgkin lymphoma, the study combined TCR beta sequencing with CyTOF.

The CDR3 covers 17 residues, taking in both the cysteine and the phenylalanine. Of all the DNA, just the CDR3 is kept, 51 bases in frame from base 1. What the authors observed across the whole study: Baseline TCR diversity was reported to be lower in newly diagnosed patients than in healthy donors and to be lower still in relapsed/refractory patients. Only a single clinical trial cohort was studied, and what caused the repertoire differences, possibly disease activity or prior therapy, remained undefined.

What this sample's time point label stands for: newly diagnosed, previously untreated cHL patient sample. CD4+ T cells were purified from thawed PBMCs by magnetic negative selection with a Miltenyi CD4+ T cell isolation kit. As a comparison group for the relapsed/refractory trial patients, PBMCs were sequenced from patients with newly diagnosed, previously untreated classical Hodgkin lymphoma. Peripheral blood was collected in 8 mL Vacutainer Cell Preparation Tubes, from which PBMCs were isolated by centrifugation and then cryopreserved. Purified CD4+ and CD8+ fractions were prepared only for cases in which an additional PBMC sample was available. Magnetically labelled cells were depleted on LS columns in a quadroMACS separator, and the flow-through was collected as the purified fraction. The Qiagen DNeasy kit was used to extract genomic DNA both from unsorted PBMCs and from the negatively selected CD4+ and CD8+ fractions. TCR beta CDR3 regions were subjected to amplification by immunoSEQ multiplex PCR with primers that anneal to V and J segments. Amplification bias was minimized using a synthetic immune receptor repertoire, and residual bias was removed computationally after sequencing. The original pipeline was this. Repertoire diversity was quantified as the Shannon entropy index using custom Python scripts. Unsorted, CD4+ and CD8+ repertoires were analyzed separately, except in combined analyses where CD4+ and CD8+ sequences were merged in silico. Sourced from immuneACCESS, this table was stored by TCRdb with only in-frame sequences that have V and J called. A share of the clones is absent; for the studies checked, an unresolved V gene accounts for under half, and the remainder has no known explanation. The V and J calls and clone size come from that table; D and trimming were worked out from the DNA. The sample has over 15,000 clones on record, over 80% of them singletons. Roughly 0.5% of the sample belongs to the ten largest clones.

The TCR sequence derives from a human donor with classical Hodgkin lymphoma. This receptor chain uses TRBV1 and TRBJ2-5; no DNA check was done on the table's D call, TRBD2. TRBV1 is a pseudogene segment. The sequenced sample was CD4+ T cells from blood. The DNA sequence is TGCACCAGCGGGAGGACTAGCGGGAGGGCCCTCCAAGAGACCCAGTACTTC. It encodes CTSGRTSGRALQETQYF.